The following is a T cell receptor (beta chain) sequence with its context. Original processing methods: Amplification of reference gene primers provided the estimated nucleated cell counts. TCRdb keeps only in-frame clones here, not all; method: immunoSEQ multiplex PCR. Clone size and V and J calls were adopted from that table, with D and trimming inferred from the DNA. The sample holds about 260,000 clones, 75% to 90% seen once. This sample stems from a study of blood T cell repertoires in COVID-19. Study at large: COVID-19 samples, acute and convalescent, were from the United States, Italy and Spain. T cells, B-cell-depleted T cells, or PBMCs provided the cDNA or gDNA that served as material.

The sample taken for sequencing was PBMCs or T cells enriched from blood (not recorded which). The TCR was taken from a young woman who had recovered from COVID-19.

The CDR3 region has the DNA TGCGCCAGCAGCCAAGATATGACAGGGATGACGGGAAACACCATATATTTT. It specifies CASSQDMTGMTGNTIYF. This chain joins TRBV4-1 and TRBJ1-3, with TRBD1 matching 7 bases. Germline CDR1 reads MGHRA; CDR2 reads YSYEKL. The CDR3 runs 17 residues. V lost 0 bases, J lost 4 bases, and 9 bases stayed unmatched.